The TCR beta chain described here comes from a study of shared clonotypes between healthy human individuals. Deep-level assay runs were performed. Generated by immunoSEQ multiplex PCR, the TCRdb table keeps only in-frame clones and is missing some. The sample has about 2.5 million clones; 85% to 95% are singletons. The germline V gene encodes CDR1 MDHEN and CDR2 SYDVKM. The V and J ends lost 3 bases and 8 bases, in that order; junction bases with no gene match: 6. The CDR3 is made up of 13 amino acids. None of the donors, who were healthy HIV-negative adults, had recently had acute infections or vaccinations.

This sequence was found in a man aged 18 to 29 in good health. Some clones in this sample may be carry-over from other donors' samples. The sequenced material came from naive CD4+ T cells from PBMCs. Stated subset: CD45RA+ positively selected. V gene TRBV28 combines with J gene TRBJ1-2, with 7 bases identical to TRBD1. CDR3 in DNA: TGTGCCAGCAGTTTGGGACAGCAGACCGGCTACACCTTC. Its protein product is CASSLGQQTGYTF.